This TCR beta chain was documented in a study of blood T cell repertoires in COVID-19. In the study overall: Sites in the United States, Italy and Spain provided acute and convalescent COVID-19 samples. T cells, B-cell-depleted T cells, or PBMCs supplied cDNA or gDNA.

Trimming cost V 2 bases and J 5 bases, with 13 bases left between them. The CDR3 sequence is 15 residues long. The germline gives CDR1 SGHTS, CDR2 YDEGEE. Original handling: Using reference gene primer amplification, nucleated cell counts were estimated. Only in-frame clones appear in the TCRdb table, and some are missing; sequencing was by immunoSEQ multiplex PCR. The V and J calls and clone size were taken over from that table, and D and trimming were inferred from the DNA. The sample includes more than 140,000 clones, about 82% of them seen just once. V gene TRBV5-8 combines with J gene TRBJ1-4, with D hard to call. The receptor comes from a woman between 55 and 75 years old with acute or convalescent COVID-19. Sequencing was performed on peripheral blood. The CDR3 here is CASSLSRVSNEKLFF. The CDR3 DNA follows: TGTGCCAGCAGCTTATCGAGGGTTTCCAATGAAAAACTGTTTTTT.